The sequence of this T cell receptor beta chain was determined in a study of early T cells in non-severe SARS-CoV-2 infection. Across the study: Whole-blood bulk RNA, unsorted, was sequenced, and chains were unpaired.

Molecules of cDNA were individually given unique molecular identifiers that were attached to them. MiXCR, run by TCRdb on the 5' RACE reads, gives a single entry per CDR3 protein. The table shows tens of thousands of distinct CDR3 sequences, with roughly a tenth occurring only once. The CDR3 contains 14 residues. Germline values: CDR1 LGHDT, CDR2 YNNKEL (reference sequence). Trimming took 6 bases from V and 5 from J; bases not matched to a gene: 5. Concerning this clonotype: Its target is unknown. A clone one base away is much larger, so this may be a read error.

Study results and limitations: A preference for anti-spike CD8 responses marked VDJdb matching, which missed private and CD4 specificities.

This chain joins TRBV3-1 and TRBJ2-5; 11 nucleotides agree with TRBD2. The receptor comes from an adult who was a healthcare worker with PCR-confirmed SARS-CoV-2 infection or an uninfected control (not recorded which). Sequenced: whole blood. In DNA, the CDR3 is TGTGCCAGCAGGCACGGGACTAGCGGTGAGACCCAGTACTTC. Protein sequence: CASRHGTSGETQYF.